This is a list of T cell receptor beta chains from one sample in a study of T cells in narcolepsy. TCRdb keeps only in-frame clones here, not all; method: immunoSEQ multiplex PCR. Of about 40,000 clones listed, about 87% were seen once; the top ten hold 1% to 1.5%. Sequencing used CD45RA- memory CD4+ T cells from PBMCs. The origin of the receptors is a human donor with narcolepsy. Both conserved end residues are part of each CDR3. D genes are given only for firm matches. Where a row states a size, it is once, few, many or the class of an expanded clone; other rows omit it.

>TRBV19|-|TRBJ2-5|-
TGTGCCAGTAGTATAGAATGGCAGGGGGGTATGGAGACCCAGTACTTC
CASSIEWQGGMETQYF
>TRBV19|-|TRBJ1-5|few
TGTGCCACCCCCGACGGCAGCAATCAGCCCCAGCATTTT
CATPDGSNQPQHF
>TRBV13|-|TRBJ1-5|-
TGTGCCAGCAGCTTCGAGGGGTTTCAGCCCCAGCATTTT
CASSFEGFQPQHF
>TRBV29-1|-|TRBJ1-4|-
TGCAGCGTTGCATTGGTAGGGCGGAATGAAAAACTGTTTTTT
CSVALVGRNEKLFF
>TRBV6-1|-|TRBJ1-1|-
TGTGCCAGCACCCCGGGGCGGAACACTGAAGCTTTCTTT
CASTPGRNTEAFF
>TRBV11-3|TRBD2|TRBJ2-7|-
TGTGCCAGCAGCAAGCGACTAGCGAACTACGAGCAGTACTTC
CASSKRLANYEQYF
>TRBV5-1|-|TRBJ1-5|-
TGCGCCAGCAGCTTGGAGACAGGAATAGGTCAGCCCCAGCATTTT
CASSLETGIGQPQHF
>TRBV2|TRBD2|TRBJ2-1|-
TGTGCCAGCACGTTTTCCGGGACTAGCCGGATCTATGAGCAGTTCTTC
CASTFSGTSRIYEQFF
>TRBV5-1|TRBD1|TRBJ1-1|-
TGCGCCAGCAGGTTGCAGGGGGCAGACACTGAAGCTTTCTTT
CASRLQGADTEAFF
>TRBV2|-|TRBJ2-1|-
TGTGCCAGCAAGCCCGCGAGGGAGTACAATGAGCAGTTCTTC
CASKPAREYNEQFF
>TRBV6-5|TRBD1|TRBJ1-5|-
TGTGCCAGCAGTTACTCTGGGACAGGTCAGCCCCAGCATTTT
CASSYSGTGQPQHF
>TRBV2|-|TRBJ2-2|few
TGTGCCAGCAGTGATGTGGGATATAACACCGGGGAGCTGTTTTTT
CASSDVGYNTGELFF
>TRBV21-1|-|TRBJ1-5|-
TGTGCCAGCAGCAAAGCCCTCGGGGTTGGACAGCCCCAGCATTTT
CASSKALGVGQPQHF
>TRBV4-1|-|TRBJ1-4|-
TGCGCCAGCAGCCAGATATCCCTCGCCGACAGAGTTCGCGAAAAACTGTTTTTT
CASSQISLADRVREKLFF
>TRBV7-2|TRBD2|TRBJ2-3|-
TGTGCCAGCCTCCGTGTAGCGGGGGTGGTCGCAGATACGCAGTATTTT
CASLRVAGVVADTQYF
>TRBV5-4|-|TRBJ1-6|-
TGTGCCAGCAAGAGGGGGACATCGGGAAATTCACCCCTCCACTTT
CASKRGTSGNSPLHF
>TRBV20-1|TRBD1|TRBJ2-4|-
TGCAGTGCTAGAGGGGCGGACAGGTTGCACTTC
CSARGADRLHF
>TRBV27|TRBD2|TRBJ2-7|-
TGTGCCAGCAGTTTAGGGCGGGGGGAAGGCGAGCAGTACTTC
CASSLGRGEGEQYF
>TRBV6-5|-|TRBJ2-3|-
TGTGCCAGCAGTTACTCGGGGCTTTTGGGCACAGATACGCAGTATTTT
CASSYSGLLGTDTQYF